The 12 T cell receptor beta chains below come from one sample, sequenced in a study of PD-1 blockade in classical Hodgkin lymphoma. The patients all showed relapse after autologous stem cell transplantation, while their brentuximab vedotin exposure varied. The protocol was immunoSEQ multiplex PCR, while the TCRdb copy is restricted to in-frame clones and leaves out a portion. The table shows some 31,000 clones, with 60% to 75% occurring only once. Specimen: peripheral blood mononuclear cells (PBMCs), collected before the second cycle of nivolumab. The source of these receptors is a human donor with classical Hodgkin lymphoma.

This clone was seen only a few times. The chain employs TRBV25-1 and TRBJ2-7; D perhaps matches TRBD1 (7 bases). Trimming shortened V by 10 bases and J by 12 bases, and 19 bases separated the two germline ends. Germline CDR1 is MGHDK and CDR2 is SYGVNS. The CDR3 is 11 residues long. CDR3 in amino acids: CATVQGGRAYF. CDR3 nucleotides: TGTGCCACCGTCCAGGGGGGAAGGGCGTACTTC.

The rearrangement uses TRBV9 and TRBJ1-1, with unresolved D. Germline V gene lookup returns CDR1 SGDLS and CDR2 YYNGEE. V gave up 0 bases and J gave up 5 bases, with 8 bases separating them. The CDR3 is made up of 13 amino acids. The CDR3: CASSVATGTEAFF. The CDR3 DNA follows: TGTGCCAGCAGCGTAGCAACTGGGACTGAAGCTTTCTTT.

This chain uses TRBV11-2 with TRBJ2-2; D is possibly TRBD1 or TRBD2 (6 bases each). The V end lost 1 base, the J end lost 1 base, and 10 bases lay between the germline ends. This CDR3 contains 16 residues. Germline-derived CDR1 and CDR2 are SGHAT and FQNNGV. CDR3: CASSLGGALNTGELFF. The CDR3 nucleotides read TGTGCCAGCAGCTTAGGGGGGGCGCTGAACACCGGGGAGCTGTTTTTT.

The rearrangement links TRBV4-1 to TRBJ2-1, with D perhaps given as TRBD1 or TRBD2 (5 bases each). CDR1 and CDR2 from the germline V gene are MGHRA and YSYEKL. This CDR3 region has 15 residues. The V gene lost 4 bases and the J gene lost 7 bases, with 17 bases spanning the gap. The DNA of the CDR3 is TGCGCCAGCAGCCCTCGTATTAGAGGGGATAATGAGCAGTTCTTC. Translated, it gives CASSPRIRGDNEQFF.

This chain connects TRBV23-1 to TRBJ2-1, with 9 nucleotides matching TRBD1. TRBV23-1 is classed as an ORF, of uncertain function. The CDR3 totals 16 residues. V lost 0 bases to trimming and J lost 3 bases; unmatched junction nucleotides: 3. The CDR3 nucleotides are TGCGCCAGCAGTCAATCGGAGACAGGGGGCTACAATGAGCAGTTCTTC. Encoded protein: CASSQSETGGYNEQFF.

V gene TRBV7-8 combines with J gene TRBJ1-5, with a possible D match to TRBD1 (6 bases). CDR1 is SGHVS, CDR2 FQNEAQ, per germline. The V gene lost 1 base and the J gene lost 0 bases, with 13 bases spanning the gap. This CDR3 has 17 residues. Written as DNA, the CDR3 is TGTGCCAGCAGCTTAGTCGCCAGGGGAAATAGCAATCAGCCCCAGCATTTT. Amino acids: CASSLVARGNSNQPQHF.

The V and J genes are TRBV5-4 and TRBJ1-1; D unresolved. Germline CDR1 SGHNT, CDR2 YYREEE (reference sequence). V dropped 0 bases and J dropped 1 base, with 13 bases sitting between them. CDR3 length equals 16 residues. The CDR3 bases are TGTGCCAGCAGCTTGGACCCGGAGGCTGCGAACACTGAAGCTTTCTTT. It yields the protein CASSLDPEAANTEAFF.

The CDR3 reads CASSYSRTGLNEQYF. In DNA form, the CDR3 reads TGTGCCAGCAGTTACTCCAGGACAGGGTTGAACGAGCAGTACTTC. The rearrangement joins TRBV6-5 to TRBJ2-7; 8 bases match TRBD1. Unmatched junction bases numbered 6, after V lost 0 bases and J lost 5 bases. The CDR3 runs 15 residues. Germline-derived CDR1 and CDR2 are MNHEY and SVGAGI.

The V call is TRBV14, the J call TRBJ1-1; D call uncertain. The germline CDR1 and CDR2 sequences are SGHDN and FVKESK. The CDR3 runs to 13 residues. Between the trimmed V and J ends, which lost 6 bases and 3 bases, there was a span of 11 bases. The CDR3 region is CASRREDYTEAFF. For the CDR3, the DNA is TGTGCCAGCAGGAGAGAAGACTACACTGAAGCTTTCTTT.

The chain has TRBV2 and TRBJ1-6, with 9 positions matching TRBD1. The germline CDR1 and CDR2 sequences are SNHLY and FYNNEI. V was clipped by 6 bases and J by 0 bases; unmatched bases: 12. The CDR3 spans 19 residues. CDR3: CASRPPGQGVSSYNSPLHF. The CDR3 nucleotides read TGTGCCAGCAGACCACCGGGACAGGGCGTGAGCTCCTATAATTCACCCCTCCACTTT.

The chain couples TRBV4-3 to TRBJ2-7; tentative D call: TRBD1 (5 bases). CDR1 and CDR2 (germline): LGHNA, YSLEER. The CDR3 is made up of 14 amino acids. V lost 1 base to trimming and J lost 2 bases, with 9 bases between them. DNA for the CDR3: TGCGCCAGCAGCCAAGCTCAGGGCGCCTACGAGCAGTACTTC. Translation gives CASSQAQGAYEQYF.

The rearrangement joins TRBV30 to TRBJ2-2; D possibly corresponds to TRBD1 (5 bases). Trimming took off 2 bases at V and 5 bases at J, with 9 bases between the two ends. This CDR3 is 13 amino acids long. Germline CDR1 reads GTSNPN; CDR2 reads SVGIG (reference sequence). CDR3 in DNA: TGTGCCTGGAGTCTTGACAGTACCGGGGAGCTGTTTTTT. It encodes CAWSLDSTGELFF.